The entry below describes one TCR beta chain. Clones were read by immunoSEQ multiplex PCR, and TCRdb kept only the in-frame ones, dropping some. The top ten hold 0.21% of the sample, which has some 77,000 clones, around 90% seen once. The CDR3 length is 13 residues. Germline CDR1 reads SQVTM; CDR2 reads ANQGSEA. After removal of 5 bases from V and 3 bases from J, the junction contained 4 bases not matched to a gene. The data belong to a study of T cell changes during pregnancy in multiple sclerosis. This specimen was CD4+ T cells from peripheral blood mononuclear cells, taken before pregnancy. The source of this sequence is a female donor with multiple sclerosis, enrolled in a pregnancy study. The J gene is TRBJ1-5, the V gene TRBV29-1; the match to TRBD1 covers 7 bases. The CDR3 spells CSVQGQPNQPQHF. CDR3 nucleotide sequence: TGCAGCGTTCAGGGACAGCCCAATCAGCCCCAGCATTTT.